This entry is about one T cell receptor beta chain. Data came from immunoSEQ multiplex PCR; TCRdb stores just in-frame clones and leaves some out. The sample shows about 69,000 clones, 75% to 90% of them seen only once. The data stem from a study of control samples from healthy donors and cancer patients. This CDR3 comprises 13 residues. Germline values: CDR1 KGHSH, CDR2 LQKENI. V lost 8 bases, J lost 11 bases, and 11 bases stayed unmatched. The source material was PBMCs. The clonotype originates from a woman aged 45 to 65 with lung cancer. The rearrangement joins TRBV18 to TRBJ1-1, with 10 bases fitting TRBD1. CDR3 amino acids: CASARNGQGVAFF. DNA of the CDR3: TGTGCCAGCGCAAGGAACGGACAGGGGGTCGCTTTCTTT.